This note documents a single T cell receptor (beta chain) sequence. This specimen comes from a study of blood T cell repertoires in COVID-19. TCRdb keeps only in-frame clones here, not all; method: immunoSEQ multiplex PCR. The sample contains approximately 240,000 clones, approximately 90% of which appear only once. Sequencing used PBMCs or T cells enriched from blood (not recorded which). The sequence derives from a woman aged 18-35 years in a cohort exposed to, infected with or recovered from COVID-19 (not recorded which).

CDR3 protein: CASSPGTASYYGYTF. CDR3 in DNA: TGTGCCAGCAGTCCCGGGACAGCGTCCTACTATGGCTACACCTTC. The gene calls are TRBV6-5 and TRBJ1-2; 7 nucleotides match TRBD1. The CDR3 contains 15 residues. Looked up from germline, CDR1 is MNHEY and CDR2 is SVGAGI. Trimming took 5 bases from V and 3 from J; bases not matched to a gene: 9.